Sequencing of this T cell receptor (beta chain) was carried out in a study of T cells in localized non-small cell lung cancer (TCRdb year 2020). For the study in its entirety: The study analyzed T cell repertoires of 200 to 250 early-stage NSCLC patients, comparing tumors and uninvolved tumor-adjacent lungs. The cohort was made up of approximately 250 treatment-naive NSCLC patients whose localized lung tumors had been resected. Of the NSCLC patients, 120 to 150 were male and about 97 were female, and the mean age was approximately 64 years.

The germline ends are 22 bases apart after V is trimmed by 7 bases and J by 6 bases. The germline V gene specifies SGHRS as CDR1 and YFSETQ as CDR2. The CDR3 covers 15 residues, taking in both the cysteine and the phenylalanine. This entry keeps only the CDR3 DNA: 45 bases, framed from base 1. What the work shows at the level of the full study, not this receptor alone: A median of roughly 58 of the top 100 tumor clones were detected in paired uninvolved adjacent lung, and 28 of these tumor clones were also found among the top 100 clones of the paired uninvolved adjacent lung. Because the study design was exploratory, TCR variables were selected using unadjusted p-values without false-discovery rate correction. Longer overall survival was associated with higher blood T cell density, whereas shorter survival was associated with higher adjacent-lung clonality. Uninvolved tumor-adjacent lung showed the highest T cell clonality, higher than tumor, which suggests more focused antigenic responses in the adjacent lung. Because multi-region tumor sequencing was not done, intratumor heterogeneity could not be ruled out.

Details on this clone: What antigen it recognizes has not been identified. No much larger clonotype is one base removed from it; base qualities were not supplied.

The immunoSEQ Assay was used to sequence TCR beta CDR3 regions from DNA. Per the source publication's procedure: To compute T cell density, TCR beta template counts were normalized to usable DNA, which was estimated by amplifying housekeeping genes. Richness was estimated with the preseqR package, extrapolating to 400,000 templates for PBMC samples and 120,000 templates for tissue samples. Clonality was taken to be one minus Pielou's evenness. Tissue-enriched TCRs were identified by differential abundance testing using productive amino-acid clonotypes, minimum total count 5 and alpha 0.1. The Jaccard Index and the Morisita Overlap Index were used to quantify repertoire overlap between compartments. GLIPH grouped TCR beta CDR3s together with public tetramer-defined viral CDR3s, and a viral motif had to include at least three viral sequences and show V-gene enrichment. TCRdb limited this immuneACCESS table to in-frame rearrangements with V and J called. A share of clones is missing; checked studies link under half to unresolved V genes, and the rest is unexplained. The DNA gave D and trimming, while V, J and clone size come from that table. The sample data list around 50,000 clones, and around 86% of these were observed just once. 15% to 20% of the sample lies in the top ten.

At diagnosis, tumor, uninvolved tumor-adjacent lung and peripheral blood were collected and then preserved as a mix of FFPE and fresh-frozen material. For TCR repertoire profiling, the blood samples were analyzed as peripheral blood mononuclear cells. The sequence was obtained from an older female donor with stage II squamous cell lung carcinoma. The material sequenced was peripheral blood, taken before any cancer treatment. The chain joins TRBV5-1 to TRBJ2-5; matching of 7 bases hints at TRBD2 as the D gene. The CDR3 protein: CASHEVGGRQQTQYF. The sequenced DNA: TGCGCCAGCCACGAGGTGGGGGGGCGGCAGCAGACCCAGTACTTC.